This TCR beta chain was identified in a study of breast tumors, draining lymph nodes, adjacent tissues. Study-level findings and limits: Tumor TCR diversity was below lymph nodes but above nontumor tissue. The data were judged consistent with most tumor T cells coming from lymph node and expanding in tumor.

The CDR3 loop spans 14 amino acids. Germline CDR1 reads LGHDT; CDR2 reads YNNKEL (reference sequence). Trimming pared 0 bases from V and 6 bases from J, leaving 11 bases between. TCRdb independently ran MiXCR on the multiplex PCR reads; one entry per CDR3 protein. This table holds roughly 130,000 distinct CDR3 sequences, 15% to 20% found once. Samples came from axillary lymph nodes draining the breast cancer. This clonotype has just a few counts. No antigen is known for it. The gene calls are TRBV3-1 and TRBJ2-5, with D uncertain. The sequencing sample was made of axillary lymph node tissue. The source is a female donor with breast cancer. Some clones in this sample may be carry-over from other donors' samples. The CDR3 here is CASSQDEVLKTQYF. CDR3 bases: TGTGCCAGCAGCCAAGATGAAGTGTTGAAGACCCAGTACTTC.